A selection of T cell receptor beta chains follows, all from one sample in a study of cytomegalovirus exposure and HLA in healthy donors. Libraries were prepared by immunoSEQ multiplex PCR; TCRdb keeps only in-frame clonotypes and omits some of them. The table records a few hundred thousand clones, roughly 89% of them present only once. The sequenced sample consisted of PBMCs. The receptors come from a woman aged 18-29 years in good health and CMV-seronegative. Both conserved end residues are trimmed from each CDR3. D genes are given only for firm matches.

CDR3aa: ASSFYFGGGEQF
d_gene: TRBD2
v_gene: TRBV5-1

CDR3aa: ASSLRGPSYEQY
d_gene: -
v_gene: TRBV5-1

CDR3aa: ASSLDHGFGNIQY
d_gene: -
v_gene: TRBV11-2

CDR3aa: ASTQQALAGTYEQY
d_gene: TRBD2
v_gene: TRBV2

CDR3aa: ASSMVAGNEQF
d_gene: TRBD2
v_gene: TRBV19

CDR3aa: ASSLVGQGKDTQY
d_gene: TRBD1
v_gene: TRBV5-1

CDR3aa: ASSMLAGGYNEQF
d_gene: TRBD2
v_gene: TRBV19

CDR3aa: ASSLGGGAQETQY
d_gene: TRBD2
v_gene: TRBV7-3

CDR3aa: ASSLEGGFSTDTQY
d_gene: -
v_gene: TRBV7-8

CDR3aa: ASSSGRDSTEAF
d_gene: TRBD1
v_gene: TRBV7-6

CDR3aa: ASSLGQGAGQPQH
d_gene: TRBD1
v_gene: TRBV7-6

CDR3aa: ASSLGRGGSTGELF
d_gene: TRBD2
v_gene: TRBV28

CDR3aa: ASTSKPQGDVAEAF
d_gene: TRBD1
v_gene: TRBV7-9

CDR3aa: ASSEATGGGLAGYT
d_gene: TRBD1
v_gene: TRBV6-1

CDR3aa: ASSSPNRGLTYEQY
d_gene: TRBD1
v_gene: TRBV18

CDR3aa: ASSYWGPSTDTQY
d_gene: -
v_gene: TRBV6-6

CDR3aa: ASSLANYGYT
d_gene: -
v_gene: TRBV7-8

CDR3aa: AISDEVFRTGETGELF
d_gene: TRBD1
v_gene: TRBV10-3

CDR3aa: ASTTGGGAGYGYT
d_gene: TRBD1
v_gene: TRBV6-6

CDR3aa: ASSNQGAGYEQY
d_gene: TRBD1
v_gene: TRBV2

CDR3aa: ASSQGGQETQY
d_gene: -
v_gene: TRBV4-1

CDR3aa: ASSSSTSRPWQY
d_gene: TRBD2
v_gene: TRBV7-2

CDR3aa: ASSLDGSSGNTIY
d_gene: -
v_gene: TRBV5-5

CDR3aa: ASSGDRADEKLF
d_gene: TRBD1
v_gene: TRBV9

CDR3aa: ASSRGEGRRTGGTDTQY
d_gene: -
v_gene: TRBV7-6

CDR3aa: ASRQTFSNNEQF
d_gene: -
v_gene: TRBV4-1

CDR3aa: ASSHSKEAGGYT
d_gene: -
v_gene: TRBV4-1

CDR3aa: ASSLYRADSPLH
d_gene: -
v_gene: TRBV27

CDR3aa: ASSYGAGTRTDTQY
d_gene: -
v_gene: TRBV6-5

CDR3aa: ASGEKRGAGNEQF
d_gene: TRBD2
v_gene: TRBV6-5

CDR3aa: ASSPPAQGIYEQY
d_gene: -
v_gene: TRBV18

CDR3aa: ASSEWGTGAIVNTEAF
d_gene: TRBD1
v_gene: TRBV6-1